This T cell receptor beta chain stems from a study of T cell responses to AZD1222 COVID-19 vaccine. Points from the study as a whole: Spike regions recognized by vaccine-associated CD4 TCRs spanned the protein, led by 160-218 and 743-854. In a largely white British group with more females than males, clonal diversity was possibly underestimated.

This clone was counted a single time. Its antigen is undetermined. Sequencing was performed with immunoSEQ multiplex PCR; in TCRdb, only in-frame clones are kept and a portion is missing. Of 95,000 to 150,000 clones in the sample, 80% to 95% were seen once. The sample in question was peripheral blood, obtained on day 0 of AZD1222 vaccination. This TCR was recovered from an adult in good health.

CDR3 sequence (DNA): TGTGCCAGCAGCTTTAATAGCGGGAGGGCCGTACGGAACACAGATACGCAGTATTTT. Its protein product is CASSFNSGRAVRNTDTQYF. J is TRBJ2-3 and V is TRBV7-2; 11 bases are a match to TRBD2. Trimming took 3 bases from V and 2 from J; bases not matched to a gene: 13. Germline lookup yields CDR1 SGHTA and CDR2 FQGNSA. The CDR3 consists of 19 residues.